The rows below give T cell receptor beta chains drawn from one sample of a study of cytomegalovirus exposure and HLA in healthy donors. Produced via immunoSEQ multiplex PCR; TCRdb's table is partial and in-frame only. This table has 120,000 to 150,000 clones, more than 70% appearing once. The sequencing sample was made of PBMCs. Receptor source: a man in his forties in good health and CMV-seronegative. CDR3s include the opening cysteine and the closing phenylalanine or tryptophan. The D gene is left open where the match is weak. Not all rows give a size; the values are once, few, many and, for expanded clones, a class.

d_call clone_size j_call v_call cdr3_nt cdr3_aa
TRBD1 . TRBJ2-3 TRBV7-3 TGTGCCAGCAGCTTAACGTGGACAGGAACAGATACGCAGTATTTT CASSLTWTGTDTQYF
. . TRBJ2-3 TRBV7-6 TGTGCCAGCAGCTCCCTTGGGGGGGGGCGAGAAGATACGCAGTATTTT CASSSLGGGREDTQYF
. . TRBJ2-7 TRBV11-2 TGTGCCAGCAGCTTAGGTCCGGGAGTTGGGTACGAGCAGTACTTC CASSLGPGVGYEQYF
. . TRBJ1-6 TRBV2 TGTGCCAGCAGTATGGAAGCGGGAGATAATTCACCCCTCCACTTT CASSMEAGDNSPLHF
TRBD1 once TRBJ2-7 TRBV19 TGTGCCAGTAGTTACGCGACAGGGCTTACCTACGAGCAGTACTTC CASSYATGLTYEQYF
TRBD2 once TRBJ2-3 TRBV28 TGTGCCAGCAGTGCCCCTAGCGGGGGGACTTCAGATACGCAGTATTTT CASSAPSGGTSDTQYF
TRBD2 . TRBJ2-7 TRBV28 TGTGCCAGCACGGGGGGATTCTACGAGCAGTACTTC CASTGGFYEQYF
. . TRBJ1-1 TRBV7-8 TGTGCCAGCAGCATTACCCTGGTCCGGGGGGCTTTCTTT CASSITLVRGAFF
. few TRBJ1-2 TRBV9 TGTGCCAGCAGCCCCAAAGGCGGGGACTTTGGCTATGGCTACACCTTC CASSPKGGDFGYGYTF
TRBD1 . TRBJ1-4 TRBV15 TGTGCCACCAGCAGCCAGGGGGCCTCTAATGAAAAACTGTTTTTT CATSSQGASNEKLFF
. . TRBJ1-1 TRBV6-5 TGTGCCAGCAGTTTACGGAGGTTGAACACTGAAGCTTTCTTT CASSLRRLNTEAFF
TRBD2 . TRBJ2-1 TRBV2 TGTGCCAGCAGGAGGGCGGGGGGGGTTACCTACAATGAGCAGTTCTTC CASRRAGGVTYNEQFF
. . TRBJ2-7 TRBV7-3 TGTGCCAGCAGCTTAGTACACAGGGACGAGCAGTACTTC CASSLVHRDEQYF
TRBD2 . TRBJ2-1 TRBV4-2 TGTGCCAGCAGCCAAGTGGCCGGGGGGGTATACAATGAGCAGTTCTTC CASSQVAGGVYNEQFF
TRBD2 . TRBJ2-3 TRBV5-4 TGTGCCAGCAGGTCTAGCGGGGGGGCCGTAGATACGCAGTATTTT CASRSSGGAVDTQYF
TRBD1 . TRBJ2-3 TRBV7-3 TGTGCCAGCAGCCCGACAGGGGATACGCAGTATTTT CASSPTGDTQYF
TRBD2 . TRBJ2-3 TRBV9 TGTGCCAGCAGCGTAGTAGCGGGGGGGATGGAAGATACGCAGTATTTT CASSVVAGGMEDTQYF
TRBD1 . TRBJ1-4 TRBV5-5 TGTGCCAGCAGCCGTCAGGGGGATTTAGGGGAAAAACTGTTTTTT CASSRQGDLGEKLFF
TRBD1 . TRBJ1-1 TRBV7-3 TGTGCCAGCAGGGCCTACAGGGGCACTGAAGCTTTCTTT CASRAYRGTEAFF
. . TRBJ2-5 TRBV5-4 TGTGCCAGCAGCATTCACAGAGGGCGGGGGCCGGGAGAGACCCAGTACTTC CASSIHRGRGPGETQYF
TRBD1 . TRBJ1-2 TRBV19 TGTGCCAGTTCCGGACAGGGCTATGGCTACACCTTC CASSGQGYGYTF
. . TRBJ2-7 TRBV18 TGTGCCAGCTCACCTCACGGCTACGAGCAGTACTTC CASSPHGYEQYF
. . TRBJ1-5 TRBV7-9 TGTGCCAGCAGCCCCCGCGGGGGAGGCAATCAGCCCCAGCATTTT CASSPRGGGNQPQHF
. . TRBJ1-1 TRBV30 TGTGCCTGGAGTGTAGACATAAACACTGAAGCTTTCTTT CAWSVDINTEAFF
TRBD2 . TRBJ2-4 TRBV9 TGTGCCAGCAGCGTAGTCGGGGGGGCGGGAAACATTCAGTACTTC CASSVVGGAGNIQYF
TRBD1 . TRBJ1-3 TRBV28 TGTGCCAGCAATCAAGGACAGGGAGCTGGAAACACCATATATTTT CASNQGQGAGNTIYF
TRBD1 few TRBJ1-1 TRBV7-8 TGTGCCAGCAGCGGAGACAGGGAGGACACTGAAGCTTTCTTT CASSGDREDTEAFF
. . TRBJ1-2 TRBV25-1 TGTGCCAGCAGTGTTGGGGGGACGGAGAACTATGGCTACACCTTC CASSVGGTENYGYTF
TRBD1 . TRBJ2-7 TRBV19 TGTGCCAGTAGCTTGACAGGGAGCTCCTACGAGCAGTACTTC CASSLTGSSYEQYF
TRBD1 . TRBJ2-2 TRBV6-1 TGTGCCAGCAGCTGGGGACAGGGGGGCACCGGGGAGCTGTTTTTT CASSWGQGGTGELFF
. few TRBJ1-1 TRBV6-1 TGTGCCAGCAGTGAACAGGGGCCCTACACTGAAGCTTTCTTT CASSEQGPYTEAFF
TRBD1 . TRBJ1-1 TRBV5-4 TGTGCCAGCAGCGGACGGACAGGGGAGCAAACGGCGGGGGGTCGGGAAGCTTTCTTT CASSGRTGEQTAGGREAFF
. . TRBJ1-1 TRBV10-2 TGCGCCAGTAGAACAGGGATGAACACTGAAGCTTTCTTT CASRTGMNTEAFF
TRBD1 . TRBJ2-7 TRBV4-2 TGTGCCAGCAGCCCGTTCGGCGCGGGACAGGAGTCCTACGAGCAGTACTTC CASSPFGAGQESYEQYF
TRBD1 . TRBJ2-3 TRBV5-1 TGCGCCAGCAGGGACAGGGTGCCAGATACGCAGTATTTT CASRDRVPDTQYF
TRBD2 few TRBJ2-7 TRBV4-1 TGCGCCAGCAGCCAAGGGCAGCTAGCGGGGTCCTACGAGCAGTACTTC CASSQGQLAGSYEQYF
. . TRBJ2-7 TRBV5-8 TGTGCCAGCAGCTTGGGCGCAGGCACGTCGTGGTCCTACGAGCAGTACTTC CASSLGAGTSWSYEQYF
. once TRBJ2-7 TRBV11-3 TGTGCCAGCAGCCGTGGACAGAGCTCCTACGAGCAGTACTTC CASSRGQSSYEQYF
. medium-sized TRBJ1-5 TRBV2 TGTGCCAGCAGTTTCTGGGCCAATCAGCCCCAGCATTTT CASSFWANQPQHF
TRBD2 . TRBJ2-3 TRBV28 TGTGCCAGCAGTTTTAGTAGCGGGGGAGATACAGATACGCAGTATTTT CASSFSSGGDTDTQYF
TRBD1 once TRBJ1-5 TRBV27 TGTGCCAGCAGTTTATCTGGGACAGGGATTCAGCCCCAGCATTTT CASSLSGTGIQPQHF
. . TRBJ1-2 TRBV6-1 TGTGCCAGCAGTGAAGGGAGCTCCTATGGCTACACCTTC CASSEGSSYGYTF
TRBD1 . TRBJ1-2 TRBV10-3 TGTGCCATCAGTGAGACCGACAGGGGGCATGGCTACACCTTC CAISETDRGHGYTF
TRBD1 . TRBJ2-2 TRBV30 TGTGCCTGGAGGGGACAGGGAAAGGGGAGAACCGGGGAGCTGTTTTTT CAWRGQGKGRTGELFF
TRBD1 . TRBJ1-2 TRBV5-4 TGTGCCTCTACAGGGGGCCCTAACTATGGCTACACCTTC CASTGGPNYGYTF
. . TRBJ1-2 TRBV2 TGTGCCAGCAGTGACCAGCTGGGGGGTAGGGGCTACACCTTC CASSDQLGGRGYTF
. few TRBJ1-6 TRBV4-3 TGCGCCAGCAGCCAAGACAGGGTTGTTAATTCACCCCTCCACTTT CASSQDRVVNSPLHF
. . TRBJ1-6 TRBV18 TGTGCCAGCTCACCGCTGTCAACAGCTAATTCACCCCTCCACTTT CASSPLSTANSPLHF
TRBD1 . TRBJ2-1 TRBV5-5 TGTGCCAGCAGCCCCGGGGGACAGGGGTTCTCTGAGCAGTTCTTC CASSPGGQGFSEQFF
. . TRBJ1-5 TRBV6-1 TGTGCCAGCAGCCTACAGAGCAAGGGCAATCAGCCCCAGCATTTT CASSLQSKGNQPQHF
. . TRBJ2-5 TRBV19 TGTGCCAGTAGTGCCCAGGGGCAAGAGACCCAGTACTTC CASSAQGQETQYF
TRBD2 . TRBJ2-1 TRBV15 TGTGCCACCAGCAGAGGTAGCGGGGGGTTGAATGAGCAGTTCTTC CATSRGSGGLNEQFF
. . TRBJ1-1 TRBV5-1 TGCGCCAGCAGCTGGGGGGGAGGCACTGAAGCTTTCTTT CASSWGGGTEAFF
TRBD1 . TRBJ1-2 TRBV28 TGTGCCAGCAGTTTCTCGGGACAGTACTGTGGCTACACCTTC CASSFSGQYCGYTF
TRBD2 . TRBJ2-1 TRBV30 TGTGCCCGGAAGCCTGCGGGGGGCTCCTACAATGAGCAGTTCTTC CARKPAGGSYNEQFF
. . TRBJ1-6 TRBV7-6 TGTGCCAGCAGCACAAGTGGTTATAATTCACCCCTCCACTTT CASSTSGYNSPLHF
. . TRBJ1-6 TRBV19 TGTGCCAGTAGGACGGGGACTAGTTCCTATAATTCACCCCTCCACTTT CASRTGTSSYNSPLHF
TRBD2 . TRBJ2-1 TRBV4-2 TGTGCCAGCAGCCAAGTACTGTCTAGCGGTGACAATGAGCAGTTCTTC CASSQVLSSGDNEQFF